The 32 T cell receptor beta chains below were found in one sample sequenced in a study of regulatory T cells in long-lasting Graves disease. As to time point: persistent/refractory GD, antithyroid drugs over 5 years with positive TRAb. The TCR library was made from RNA that had been extracted from PBMCs in TRIzol. Combining iRepertoire HTBI primers with Arm-PCR of CDR3 regions, the authors built TCR beta libraries. One entry per CDR3 protein results from TCRdb running MiXCR on the multiplex PCR reads. The sample consists of more than 350,000 distinct CDR3 sequences, roughly a fifth of them appearing once. The sample in question was peripheral blood mononuclear cells (PBMCs), obtained when the disease was refractory, from a patient treated with antithyroid drugs. The receptor set was obtained from a female donor with Graves disease.

This clonotype was seen ten or more times. The chain employs TRBV28 and TRBJ1-2; 7 bases agree with TRBD1. CDR3 length: 14 amino acids. The junction had 11 bases not matched to a gene; V was cut back by 5 bases and J by 8 bases. CDR1 is MDHEN, CDR2 SYDVKM, per germline. CDR3 sequence (DNA): TGTGCCAGCAGTGAACCGGGACAGCCCATGGGCTACACCTTC. It specifies CASSEPGQPMGYTF.

The rearrangement joins TRBV6-2 or TRBV6-3 to TRBJ2-1; TRBD2 matches 10 bases. CDR3 length: 12 amino acids. CDR1 is MNHEY, CDR2 SVGEGT, per germline. Trimming took 8 bases from V and 6 from J; bases not matched to a gene: 1. The CDR3, as DNA: TGTGCCAGCCCTAGCGGGAGCAATGAGCAGTTCTTC. Translating it yields CASPSGSNEQFF.

This clonotype occurred many times. The CDR3 nucleotides are TGCGCCAGCCAACCGGGTACTAGCCTCACCGGGGAGCTGTTTTTT. Translating gives CASQPGTSLTGELFF. This chain joins TRBV5-1 and TRBJ2-2, with D perhaps TRBD2 (6 bases). Trimming shortened V by 7 bases and J by 4 bases, and 17 bases separated the two germline ends. The CDR3 has 15 residues. Germline V lookup: CDR1 SGHRS, CDR2 YFSETQ.

This clonotype was counted at least ten times. The chain combines TRBV7-9 with TRBJ2-5; 7 nucleotides align to TRBD1. The germline V gene encodes CDR1 SEHNR and CDR2 FQNEAQ (reference sequence). The V and J ends lost 3 bases and 2 bases, in that order; junction bases with no gene match: 3. CDR3 length: 14 residues. CDR3 nucleotides: TGTGCCAGCAGCTTCGGGGACAGACAAGAGACCCAGTACTTC. Its translation: CASSFGDRQETQYF. Full variable domain (remainder filled in from reference TRBV7-9 and TRBJ2-5): DTGVSQNPRHKITKRGQNVTFRCDPISEHNRLYWYRQTLGQGPEFLTYFQNEAQLEKSRLLSDRFSAERPKGSFSTLEIQRTEQGDSAMYLCASSFGDRQETQYFGPGTRLLVL.

This rearrangement joins TRBV6-2 or TRBV6-3 to TRBJ2-1; D is possibly TRBD2 (5 bases). Per the germline V gene, CDR1 is MNHEY and CDR2 is SVGEGT. CDR3 length: 14 amino acids. The germline V and J ends were trimmed by 0 bases and 6 bases, with 9 bases remaining between them. CDR3 sequence reads: CASSYSGLANEQFF. The CDR3 coding sequence is TGTGCCAGCAGTTACTCAGGTCTAGCCAATGAGCAGTTCTTC.

The chain recombines TRBV5-6 with TRBJ2-2, with D hard to call. Germline V gene sequence: CDR1 SGHDT, CDR2 YYEEEE. Trimming cost V 2 bases and J 6 bases, with 8 bases left between them. CDR3 length: 13 amino acids. The CDR3 DNA reads TGTGCCAGCAGCTTCTGGGGTCCCGGGGAGCTGTTTTTT. Encoded protein: CASSFWGPGELFF.

The V and J genes are TRBV29-1 and TRBJ1-2; tentative D call: TRBD1 (6 bases). Germline CDR1 reads SQVTM; CDR2 reads ANQGSEA. CDR3 length: 13 residues. V lost 1 base and J lost 4, with 10 bases in between. The CDR3 region is CSVEGGAGYGYTF. The CDR3 coding sequence is TGCAGCGTTGAAGGGGGGGCTGGCTATGGCTACACCTTC.

The chain is built from TRBV12-3 or TRBV12-4 and TRBJ2-3; 8 nucleotides agree with TRBD2. With V trimmed by 8 bases and J by 0 bases, 19 bases remained unmatched. CDR3 length: 19 amino acids. CDR3 bases: TGTGCCAGCCTGAGTGAGGCTAGCGGGTGGTCCTCTAGCACAGATACGCAGTATTTT. It is translated as CASLSEASGWSSSTDTQYF.

The V and J genes are TRBV27 and TRBJ2-2, with D tentatively TRBD1 (7 bases). This CDR3 contains 16 residues. Trimming stripped 4 bases from V and 9 bases from J, with 21 bases between. CDR1 is MNHEY and CDR2 is SMNVEV in the germline V gene (reference sequence). The CDR3 bases are TGTGCCAGCAGTTGGGGCGGGGCCAAGGGGGCCTGGGAGCTGTTTTTT. It is translated as CASSWGGAKGAWELFF.

This clonotype was recorded many times. V and J are TRBV2 and TRBJ2-2; D not certain. The CDR3 contains 16 residues. V lost 5 bases to trimming and J lost 5 bases, with 18 bases between them. Germline CDR1 reads SNHLY; CDR2 reads FYNNEI. The CDR3 bases are TGTGCCAGCAGTAACCAGGCAGCCTTCGGGACCGGGGAGCTGTTTTTT. Amino acids: CASSNQAAFGTGELFF. Full variable domain (missing parts from reference TRBV2 and TRBJ2-2): EPEVTQTPSHQVTQMGQEVILRCVPISNHLYFYWYRQILGQKVEFLVSFYNNEISEKSEIFDDQFSVERPDGSNFTLKIRSTKLEDSAMYFCASSNQAAFGTGELFFGEGSRLTVL.

Ten or more counts support this clonotype. The chain recombines TRBV6-1 with TRBJ1-2; D possibly corresponds to TRBD1 (6 bases). There are 13 residues in the CDR3. The V end lost 7 bases, the J end lost 4 bases, and 13 bases lay between the germline ends. Germline CDR1 reads MNHNS; CDR2 reads SASEGT. CDR3 region: CASTAGQFYGYTF. CDR3 coding DNA: TGTGCCAGCACCGCCGGACAGTTCTATGGCTACACCTTC.

The J gene is TRBJ2-7, the V gene TRBV20-1; 7 nucleotides line up with TRBD1. CDR1 is DFQATT and CDR2 is SNEGSKA in the germline V gene (reference sequence). The CDR3 extends over 12 amino acids. The V gene end was trimmed by 3 bases and the J gene end by 13 bases; junction bases not matched to a gene: 12. This CDR3 is CSASPDEGAPYF. The DNA for the CDR3 is TGCAGTGCTAGTCCTGATGAGGGGGCTCCATACTTC.

This clonotype came up many times. This chain uses TRBV12-3 or TRBV12-4 with TRBJ2-5, with 9 bases aligning to TRBD1. CDR3 length: 15 residues. The trim removed 4 bases at V and 2 bases at J, leaving 5 bases unmatched. The CDR3 reads CASSSTGTGQETQYF. The CDR3 DNA is TGTGCCAGCAGTTCGACAGGGACAGGGCAAGAGACCCAGTACTTC.

This clonotype has a count of ten or more. The chain's CDR3 is CASSYRAPGYEQYF. The CDR3 region has the DNA TGTGCCAGCAGTTACAGGGCCCCAGGCTACGAGCAGTACTTC. The chain is built from TRBV6-5 and TRBJ2-7; D not certain. V was cut by 2 bases and J by 3 bases, with 11 bases left in between. The CDR3 runs to 14 residues. Germline V gives CDR1 MNHEY, CDR2 SVGAGI.

Ten or more counts support this clonotype. The chain carries TRBV27 and TRBJ1-5; possibly TRBD1 for D (5 bases). With 2 bases removed from V and 6 bases from J, the gap between germline ends came to 11 bases. The germline V gene encodes CDR1 MNHEY and CDR2 SMNVEV (reference sequence). This CDR3 contains 14 residues. CDR3 in amino acids: CASSLGTPGQPQHF. The CDR3 DNA reads TGTGCCAGCAGTTTAGGGACCCCGGGTCAGCCCCAGCATTTT.

This clonotype was picked up a small number of times. The rearrangement joins TRBV25-1 to TRBJ1-4; D not certain. Germline assignment: CDR1 MGHDK and CDR2 SYGVNS. V was shortened by 3 bases and J by 7 bases, with 12 bases between the two germline ends. This CDR3 contains 14 residues. CDR3 in DNA: TGTGCCAGCAGTGACCAGGAAGGAGGTGAAAAACTGTTTTTT. Protein: CASSDQEGGEKLFF.

The rearrangement joins TRBV3-1 to TRBJ2-5; no reliable D call. Trimming left V 4 bases short and J 5 bases short, with 20 bases between. This CDR3 spans 16 amino acids. The germline V gene encodes CDR1 LGHDT and CDR2 YNNKEL (reference sequence). CDR3 sequence: CASSRESGQPWETQYF. Written as DNA, the CDR3 is TGTGCCAGCAGCCGTGAGTCTGGCCAACCCTGGGAGACCCAGTACTTC.

This clonotype was counted ten times or more. This chain uses TRBV10-3 with TRBJ1-6, with a weak D call TRBD1 (5 bases). Trimming stripped 6 bases from V and 6 bases from J, with 15 bases between. Germline loops: CDR1 ENHRY, CDR2 SYGVKD. This CDR3 region has 15 residues. CDR3 DNA: TGTGCCATCAGAGAAGGGACGGTGGCTAATTCACCCCTCCACTTT. Translating gives CAIREGTVANSPLHF.

The chain employs TRBV29-1 and TRBJ1-1; D is ambiguous. Germline lookup yields CDR1 SQVTM and CDR2 ANQGSEA. With 4 bases removed from V and 1 base from J, the gap between germline ends came to 13 bases. This CDR3 has 14 amino acids. CDR3 region: CSVGPWTENTEAFF. The CDR3 DNA sequence: TGCAGCGTTGGACCCTGGACGGAGAACACTGAAGCTTTCTTT.

The chain joins TRBV28 to TRBJ1-2; 7 bases fit TRBD1. Germline V gene data show CDR1 as MDHEN and CDR2 as SYDVKM. The CDR3 is 17 amino acids. V trimming: 6 bases; J trimming: 5 bases; junction bases outside the gene matches: 18. CDR3 bases: TGTGCCAGCAGGTCACGGGACAGAGCTGGCGGGGTTTATGGCTACACCTTC. Residues: CASRSRDRAGGVYGYTF.

The rearrangement links TRBV15 to TRBJ2-7; 7 nucleotides line up with TRBD2. The CDR3 covers 16 residues. Per germline, CDR1 LNHNV and CDR2 YYDKDF (reference sequence). J lost 3 bases, V lost 5 bases, and 13 bases had no gene match. The CDR3 here is CATSAREVDGDYEQYF. The CDR3 DNA reads TGTGCCACCAGCGCACGGGAGGTTGATGGGGACTACGAGCAGTACTTC.

The V gene is TRBV20-1, the J gene TRBJ2-5, with 8 bases lining up with TRBD2. V dropped 5 bases and J dropped 7; count of bases not matched to a gene: 15. Per the germline V gene, CDR1 is DFQATT and CDR2 is SNEGSKA (reference sequence). This CDR3 region has 15 residues. CDR3 amino acids: CSAPSFSGMRGTQYF. In DNA form, the CDR3 reads TGCAGTGCTCCTTCGTTTAGCGGGATGAGAGGGACCCAGTACTTC.

The sample holds a few counts of this clonotype. The CDR3 is CATSRLGGSQPQHF. CDR3 DNA: TGTGCCACTTCCCGGTTAGGGGGGAGTCAGCCCCAGCATTTT. V and J are TRBV19 and TRBJ1-5, with D perhaps TRBD1 (6 bases). Germline V gene sequence: CDR1 LNHDA, CDR2 SQIVND (reference sequence). This CDR3 contains 14 residues. V was cut by 10 bases and J by 6 bases, with 19 bases left in between.

The chain is built from TRBV2 and TRBJ1-1; 7 nucleotides line up with TRBD1. The CDR3 runs 15 residues. Unmatched junction bases numbered 7, after V lost 5 bases and J lost 1 base. CDR1 is SNHLY, CDR2 FYNNEI, per germline. CDR3: CASSQTGNPNTEAFF. The CDR3 coding sequence is TGTGCCAGCAGTCAGACAGGGAACCCGAACACTGAAGCTTTCTTT. The full variable domain, completed using reference TRBV2 and TRBJ1-1, is EPEVTQTPSHQVTQMGQEVILRCVPISNHLYFYWYRQILGQKVEFLVSFYNNEISEKSEIFDDQFSVERPDGSNFTLKIRSTKLEDSAMYFCASSQTGNPNTEAFFGQGTRLTVV.

This clonotype was seen a few times. The chain combines TRBV6-2 or TRBV6-3 with TRBJ1-5; D possibly corresponds to TRBD1 (5 bases). Germline V gives CDR1 MNHEY, CDR2 SVGEGT. The CDR3 runs to 13 residues. Trimming pared 0 bases from V and 15 bases from J, leaving 15 bases between. CDR3 amino acids: CASSYSTPTVLHF. CDR3 in DNA: TGTGCCAGCAGTTACTCGACCCCGACAGTCTTGCATTTT.

This clonotype has a handful of counts. This chain uses TRBV30 with TRBJ1-2; 7 bases fit TRBD1. Trimming at V came to 4 bases and at J to 4 bases, leaving 3 bases not matched to a gene. The CDR3 extends over 12 amino acids. The germline V gene encodes CDR1 GTSNPN and CDR2 SVGIG (reference sequence). The CDR3 sequence is CAWIRDSYGYTF. The DNA for the CDR3 is TGTGCCTGGATCCGGGACAGCTATGGCTACACCTTC.

To note about this clonotype: A much larger clone lies a single base off, so this may be a read error. V gene TRBV18 combines with J gene TRBJ2-4; possible D gene TRBD1, 5 bases. The CDR3 totals 12 residues. Germline V gene lookup returns CDR1 KGHSH and CDR2 LQKENI. The CDR3 is CAGSPTVNIQYF. The CDR3 nucleotides read TGTGCCGGCTCTCCGACAGTAAACATTCAGTACTTC.

This clonotype was detected many times. The V gene is TRBV7-9, the J gene TRBJ2-7; TRBD1 might be the D (6 bases). This CDR3 has 13 amino acids. The germline V gene encodes CDR1 SEHNR and CDR2 FQNEAQ (reference sequence). The V end was cut by 5 bases, the J end by 5 bases, with 13 bases between. CDR3 sequence: CASSGDKFHEQYF. The CDR3 nucleotides are TGTGCCAGCAGCGGGGACAAATTCCACGAGCAGTACTTC.

This clonotype was detected many times. This chain links TRBV2 with TRBJ1-5, with TRBD1 identical over 9 bases. Germline CDR1 is SNHLY and CDR2 is FYNNEI. This CDR3 contains 17 residues. V trimming: 1 base; J trimming: 2 bases; junction bases outside the gene matches: 6. The DNA of the CDR3 is TGTGCCAGCAGTGAAGACAGGGGGCAATCCGGCAATCAGCCCCAGCATTTT. Amino acid sequence: CASSEDRGQSGNQPQHF.

This clonotype was counted many times. The rearrangement joins TRBV6-1 to TRBJ2-5; D could derive from TRBD1 or TRBD2 (7 bases each). Per germline, CDR1 MNHNS and CDR2 SASEGT. V was shortened by 6 bases and J by 4 bases, with 15 bases between the two germline ends. The length of the CDR3 is 14 residues. The CDR3 is CASRNRGGGETQYF. As DNA, the CDR3 is TGTGCCAGCAGGAACAGGGGAGGGGGAGAGACCCAGTACTTC.

This clonotype appeared a few times. The J gene is TRBJ2-7, the V gene TRBV7-8; TRBD1 might be the D (6 bases). CDR3 length: 15 amino acids. V was cut by 2 bases and J by 3 bases, with 14 bases left in between. CDR1 and CDR2 (germline): SGHVS, FQNEAQ. CDR3 sequence (DNA): TGTGCCAGCAGCTTAAGGGGTCAGGGGAGCTACGAGCAGTACTTC. This translates into CASSLRGQGSYEQYF.

This clonotype occurred a few times. The V gene is TRBV6-1, the J gene TRBJ2-7; tentatively, D is TRBD2 (6 bases). The germline gives CDR1 MNHNS, CDR2 SASEGT. The CDR3 covers 14 residues. The germline V and J ends were trimmed by 8 bases and 4 bases, with 18 bases remaining between them. CDR3 sequence: CASSEGLLRYEQYF. In DNA, the CDR3 is TGTGCCAGCTCCGAGGGACTGTTGAGGTACGAGCAGTACTTC.